The 23 T cell receptor beta chains reported below all come from one sample, sequenced in a study of T cells in Graves' hyperthyroidism and ophthalmopathy. Regions amplified from RNA transcripts were the TCR beta CDR3 regions. The study used the HTBI primer set for a first-round RT-PCR of the TCR CDR3. MiXCR was run by TCRdb on the multiplex PCR reads, yielding one entry per CDR3 protein. The repertoire holds hundreds of thousands of distinct CDR3 sequences, with 12% to 15% as singletons. The sequenced sample consisted of blood. These receptors all come from a young woman with Graves' hyperthyroidism.

The chain carries TRBV5-1 and TRBJ2-5; D not certain. This CDR3 spans 12 amino acids. From germline, CDR1 is SGHRS and CDR2 YFSETQ. Trimming cost V 4 bases and J 2 bases, with 6 bases left between them. The CDR3 DNA sequence: TGCGCCAGCAGCACCTTACAAGAGACCCAGTACTTC. This sequence encodes CASSTLQETQYF.

The chain recombines TRBV19 with TRBJ2-3; 13 bases line up with TRBD2. CDR1 is LNHDA and CDR2 is SQIVND in the germline V gene (reference sequence). This CDR3 contains 17 residues. The junction had 10 bases not matched to a gene; V was cut back by 4 bases and J by 6 bases. CDR3 in amino acids: CASSRPGLAGVSDTQYF. Here the CDR3 DNA reads TGTGCCAGTAGTAGACCCGGACTAGCGGGAGTAAGTGATACGCAGTATTTT.

This clonotype showed up just a few times. The chain uses TRBV7-9 and TRBJ2-1, with 8 bases aligning to TRBD1. This CDR3 comprises 17 residues. V shed 6 bases and J 2 bases; nucleotides not matched to a gene: 12. CDR1 is SEHNR and CDR2 is FQNEAQ in the germline V gene (reference sequence). CDR3 region: CASSLTYRGAAYNEQFF. The CDR3 DNA reads as TGTGCCAGCAGTCTTACCTACAGGGGGGCCGCCTACAATGAGCAGTTCTTC. Complete variable domain (other parts from reference TRBV7-9 and TRBJ2-1): DTGVSQNPRHKITKRGQNVTFRCDPISEHNRLYWYRQTLGQGPEFLTYFQNEAQLEKSRLLSDRFSAERPKGSFSTLEIQRTEQGDSAMYLCASSLTYRGAAYNEQFFGPGTRLTVL.

This clonotype was counted at least ten times. This chain links TRBV20-1 with TRBJ2-5, with a tentative D call TRBD2 (6 bases). V was cut by 2 bases and J by 3 bases, with 19 bases left in between. CDR3 length: 16 residues. Germline V gene sequence: CDR1 DFQATT, CDR2 SNEGSKA (reference sequence). The chain's CDR3 is CSARNAGRIGKETQYF. Here the CDR3 DNA reads TGCAGTGCTAGAAATGCGGGACGGATTGGAAAAGAGACCCAGTACTTC.

This chain connects TRBV5-4 to TRBJ2-1; the D gene is possibly TRBD1 (7 bases). Trimming pared 3 bases from V and 5 bases from J, leaving 15 bases between. In germline, CDR1 is SGHNT, CDR2 YYREEE (reference sequence). The CDR3 runs to 15 residues. In DNA form, the CDR3 reads TGTGCCAGCAGCTCAGACAGGGAGGATAACAATGAGCAGTTCTTC. This sequence encodes CASSSDREDNNEQFF.

This clonotype was seen at least ten times. The genes are TRBV2 and TRBJ1-5, with D maybe TRBD1 (5 bases). Germline V gene lookup returns CDR1 SNHLY and CDR2 FYNNEI. Trimming pared 5 bases from V and 5 bases from J, leaving 10 bases between. The CDR3 is 13 residues long. In DNA form, the CDR3 reads TGTGCCAGCAGTCCAGACAGCTATCAGCCCCAGCATTTT. This encodes CASSPDSYQPQHF.

This clonotype was seen many times. The chain couples TRBV24-1 to TRBJ2-1; the match to TRBD2 covers 13 bases. Germline V gene sequence: CDR1 KGHDR, CDR2 SFDVKD. This CDR3 has 16 amino acids. J gave up 9 bases and V 10 bases, and 14 bases lay outside the gene matches. In DNA, the CDR3 is TGTGCCACTAGAGGCCCGGGGACTAGCGGGATGGGTGAGCAGTTCTTC. It codes for CATRGPGTSGMGEQFF.

J is TRBJ2-7 and V is TRBV7-9; no definite D call. Trimming stripped 3 bases from V and 1 base from J, with 10 bases between. The CDR3 has 14 residues. Germline CDR1 reads SEHNR; CDR2 reads FQNEAQ (reference sequence). The CDR3 loop reads CASSFTGSSYEQYF. DNA of the CDR3: TGTGCCAGCAGCTTTACCGGCAGTTCCTACGAGCAGTACTTC.

This clonotype appeared a few times. V gene TRBV13 combines with J gene TRBJ1-3; D gene unclear. The germline V gene encodes CDR1 PRHDT and CDR2 FYEKMQ (reference sequence). V was shortened by 3 bases and J by 11 bases, with 23 bases between the two germline ends. There are 16 residues in the CDR3. In DNA, the CDR3 is TGTGCCAGCAGCTTCAGGTTGGCCCCGAGGGTGCACGCCATATATTTT. This translates into CASSFRLAPRVHAIYF.

The sample holds many counts of this clonotype. The chain combines TRBV2 with TRBJ1-3; D is uncertain. V lost 7 bases and J lost 0, with 13 bases in between. This CDR3 is built from 15 residues. Germline V gene lookup returns CDR1 SNHLY and CDR2 FYNNEI. The CDR3 spells CASTLTSYSGNTIYF. CDR3 coding DNA: TGTGCCAGCACCCTGACCAGTTACTCTGGAAACACCATATATTTT.

This sequence joins TRBV19 and TRBJ2-1; D remains ambiguous. V was cut by 1 base and J by 7 bases, with 26 bases left in between. The CDR3 loop spans 19 amino acids. The V gene's germline CDR1 is LNHDA and CDR2 SQIVND (reference sequence). CDR3 DNA: TGTGCCAGTAGTATAGGTCTGGTCCCGGTGTTGGCTGTGGATAATGAGCAGTTCTTC. It translates to CASSIGLVPVLAVDNEQFF.

This clonotype showed up just a few times. The chain is built from TRBV24-1 and TRBJ2-1; 7 bases align to TRBD2. V gave up 0 bases and J gave up 4 bases; unmatched junction bases: 2. The CDR3 is 15 residues long. Germline CDR1 and CDR2: KGHDR and SFDVKD. CDR3 nucleotide sequence: TGTGCCACCAGTGATTTGGCGGGGGATTACAATGAGCAGTTCTTC. Its translation: CATSDLAGDYNEQFF.

This clonotype was counted a few times. V gene TRBV19 combines with J gene TRBJ2-1; D not certain. Germline V CDR1 and CDR2: LNHDA, SQIVND (reference sequence). This CDR3 spans 14 amino acids. V shed 1 base and J shed 6 bases, with 10 bases lying between them. CDR3 region: CASSIVVGRNEQFF. The CDR3 nucleotides read TGTGCCAGTAGTATAGTGGTAGGGCGCAATGAGCAGTTCTTC.

The genes are TRBV19 and TRBJ2-7; D is perhaps TRBD2 (5 bases). Germline CDR1 LNHDA, CDR2 SQIVND (reference sequence). The CDR3 runs 15 residues. Trimming took off 1 base at V and 2 bases at J, with 12 bases between the two ends. CDR3 nucleotide sequence: TGTGCCAGTAGTATAGTAACCGGAGGAACCTACGAGCAGTACTTC. This encodes CASSIVTGGTYEQYF.

The V gene is TRBV15, the J gene TRBJ1-4, with no clear D. The V end lost 1 base, the J end lost 6 bases, and 15 bases lay between the germline ends. This CDR3 contains 16 residues. In germline, CDR1 is LNHNV, CDR2 YYDKDF (reference sequence). CDR3 amino acids: CATSRAATAVHEKLFF. DNA for the CDR3: TGTGCCACCAGCAGAGCGGCCACAGCGGTCCATGAAAAACTGTTTTTT.

The chain recombines TRBV5-4 with TRBJ1-2; D remains ambiguous. This CDR3 is 14 amino acids long. Germline CDR1 reads SGHNT; CDR2 reads YYREEE (reference sequence). The germline V and J ends were trimmed by 0 bases and 3 bases, with 9 bases remaining between them. CDR3 DNA sequence: TGTGCCAGCAGCTTGGGCGGGAAGGACTATGGCTACACCTTC. This codes for CASSLGGKDYGYTF.

This clonotype was found many times. The chain couples TRBV2 to TRBJ2-7; 7 positions agree with TRBD1. The CDR3 is 14 amino acids. Germline CDR1 SNHLY, CDR2 FYNNEI. V was pared by 5 bases and J by 6 bases, with 10 bases of the junction left unmatched. The CDR3 bases are TGTGCCAGCAGTATAGGGACAGCTACTGGCGAGCAGTACTTC. This codes for CASSIGTATGEQYF.

The rearrangement joins TRBV20-1 to TRBJ2-5; D gene uncertain. V dropped 0 bases and J dropped 3 bases, with 8 bases sitting between them. The CDR3 sequence is 13 residues long. Germline values: CDR1 DFQATT, CDR2 SNEGSKA (reference sequence). Written as DNA, the CDR3 is TGCAGTGCTAGAGAGTCCGTTGAAGAGACCCAGTACTTC. Translating it yields CSARESVEETQYF.

The V gene is TRBV7-9, the J gene TRBJ2-3, with TRBD1 identical over 7 bases. V lost 7 bases, J lost 3 bases, and 7 bases stayed unmatched. This CDR3 region has 14 residues. The germline CDR1 and CDR2 sequences are SEHNR and FQNEAQ (reference sequence). The CDR3 spells CASKETGRTDTQYF. CDR3 in DNA: TGTGCCAGCAAGGAGACAGGGAGAACAGATACGCAGTATTTT.

In the case of this clonotype: A much larger clone lies one base from this, so it may be a read error. This rearrangement joins TRBV30 to TRBJ2-1, with 16 bases lining up with TRBD2. The CDR3 sequence is 16 residues long. Germline assignment: CDR1 GTSNPN and CDR2 SVGIG (reference sequence). V lost 2 bases to trimming and J lost 9 bases; unmatched junction nucleotides: 7. The CDR3 DNA follows: TGTGCCTGGAGTCTGGGGACTAGCGGGAGGGGGGGTGAGCAGTTCTTC. This codes for CAWSLGTSGRGGEQFF.

The genes are TRBV20-1 and TRBJ2-7; tentative D call: TRBD2 (6 bases). CDR1 is DFQATT and CDR2 is SNEGSKA in the germline V gene (reference sequence). The CDR3 spans 14 residues. V gave up 4 bases and J gave up 7 bases, with 20 bases separating them. The CDR3 spells CSANTRGGPGEQYF. CDR3 in DNA: TGCAGTGCTAATACCCGCGGAGGGCCGGGGGAGCAGTACTTC.

V gene TRBV6-5 combines with J gene TRBJ1-3; D not resolved. CDR3 length equals 19 residues. Trimming shortened V by 2 bases and J by 0 bases, and 20 bases separated the two germline ends. Germline V lookup: CDR1 MNHEY, CDR2 SVGAGI. CDR3 residues: CASSYGVKARSHSGNTIYF. The CDR3 DNA reads as TGTGCCAGCAGTTACGGCGTAAAGGCCCGTAGCCACTCTGGAAACACCATATATTTT.

This clonotype was recorded at least ten times. The chain couples TRBV7-9 to TRBJ1-2; 7 bases line up with TRBD1. J gave up 4 bases and V 3 bases, and 11 bases lay outside the gene matches. This CDR3 contains 16 residues. CDR1 and CDR2 from the germline V gene are SEHNR and FQNEAQ (reference sequence). The CDR3 loop is CASSLAGTEGSYGYTF. The DNA for the CDR3 is TGTGCCAGCAGCTTGGCCGGGACAGAGGGCAGCTATGGCTACACCTTC.